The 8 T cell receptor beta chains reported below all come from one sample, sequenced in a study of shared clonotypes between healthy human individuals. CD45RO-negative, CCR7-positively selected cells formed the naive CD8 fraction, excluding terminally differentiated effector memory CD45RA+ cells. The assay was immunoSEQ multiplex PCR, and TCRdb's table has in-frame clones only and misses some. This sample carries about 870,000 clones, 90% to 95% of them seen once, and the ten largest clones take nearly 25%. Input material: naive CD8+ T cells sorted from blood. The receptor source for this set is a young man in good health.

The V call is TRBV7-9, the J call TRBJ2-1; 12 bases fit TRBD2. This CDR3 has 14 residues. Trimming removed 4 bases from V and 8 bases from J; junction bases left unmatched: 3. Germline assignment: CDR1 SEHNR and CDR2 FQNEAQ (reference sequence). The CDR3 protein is CASSSWTSGDEQFF. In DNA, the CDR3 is TGTGCCAGCAGCTCGTGGACTAGCGGGGATGAGCAGTTCTTC.

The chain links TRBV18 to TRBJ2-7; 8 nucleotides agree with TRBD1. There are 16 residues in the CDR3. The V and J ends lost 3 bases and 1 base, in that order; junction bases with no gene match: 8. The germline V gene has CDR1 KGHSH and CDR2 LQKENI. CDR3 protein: CASSPRDRTVSYEQYF. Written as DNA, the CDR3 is TGTGCCAGCTCACCTAGGGACAGGACAGTTTCCTACGAGCAGTACTTC.

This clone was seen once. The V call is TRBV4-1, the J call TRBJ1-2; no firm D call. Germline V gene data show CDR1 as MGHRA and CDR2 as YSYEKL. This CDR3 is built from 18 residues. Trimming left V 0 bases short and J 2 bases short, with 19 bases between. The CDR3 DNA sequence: TGCGCCAGCAGCCAAGATCTAGGAGTCATACTAAGGAACTATGGCTACACCTTC. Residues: CASSQDLGVILRNYGYTF.

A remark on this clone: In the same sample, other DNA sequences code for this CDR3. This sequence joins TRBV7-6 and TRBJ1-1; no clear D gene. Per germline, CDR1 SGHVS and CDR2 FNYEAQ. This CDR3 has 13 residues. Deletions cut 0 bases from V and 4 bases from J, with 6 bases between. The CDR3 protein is CASSLASGTEAFF. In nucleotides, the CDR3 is TGTGCCAGCAGCTTAGCGTCAGGCACTGAAGCTTTCTTT.

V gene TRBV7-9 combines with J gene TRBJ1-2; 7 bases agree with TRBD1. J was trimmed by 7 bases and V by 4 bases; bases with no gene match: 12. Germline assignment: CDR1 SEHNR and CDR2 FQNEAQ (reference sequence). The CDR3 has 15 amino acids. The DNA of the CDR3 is TGTGCCAGCAGCTCCGGACCGGGACAGATGGTTGGCTACACCTTC. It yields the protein CASSSGPGQMVGYTF.

The CDR3 bases are TGTGCCAGTAGTATAGGACTAGCTTTCTACAATGAGCAGTTCTTC. As protein: CASSIGLAFYNEQFF. The rearrangement links TRBV19 to TRBJ2-1; 7 bases match TRBD2. Germline V gene sequence: CDR1 LNHDA, CDR2 SQIVND (reference sequence). V lost 1 base and J lost 3; bases outside the gene matches: 3. This CDR3 region has 15 residues. The whole variable domain, filled in from reference TRBV19 and TRBJ2-1, reads DGGITQSPKYLFRKEGQNVTLSCEQNLNHDAMYWYRQDPGQGLRLIYYSQIVNDFQKGDIAEGYSVSREKKESFPLTVTSAQKNPTAFYLCASSIGLAFYNEQFFGPGTRLTVL.

CDR3 amino acids: CASGSTDTQYF. The CDR3 region has the DNA TGTGCCAGTGGTAGCACAGATACGCAGTATTTT. This chain links TRBV27 with TRBJ2-3; D not resolved. The CDR3 sequence is 11 residues long. Germline V gene sequence: CDR1 MNHEY, CDR2 SMNVEV (reference sequence). Trimming removed 9 bases at V and 0 bases at J, with 4 bases between.

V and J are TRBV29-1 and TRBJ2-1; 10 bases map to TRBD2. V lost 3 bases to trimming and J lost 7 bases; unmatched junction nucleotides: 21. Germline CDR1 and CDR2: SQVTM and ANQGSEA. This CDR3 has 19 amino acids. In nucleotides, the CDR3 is TGCAGCGTTGAGGAGGAGGCAGGGGACTTACTAGCGGGACGGAATGAGCAGTTCTTC. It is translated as CSVEEEAGDLLAGRNEQFF.